This T cell receptor beta chain derives from a study of read filtering for tumor transcriptome and immune sequencing. At the level of the study: RNA-seq yielded only about 75 to 1,300 TCR reads, IR-seq about 4.05 to 11 million.

Worth noting for this clonotype: Its antigen is as yet unknown. Compared with germline, one end of the junction differs, possibly owing to a read error.

Every patient had bone marrow sampled while the disease was active. From about 0.4 ug of RNA, a library with molecular barcoded alpha/delta and beta/gamma adaptors was made. TCRdb re-called the reads through MiXCR, storing one row per CDR3 protein. The sample lists about 27,000 distinct CDR3 sequences; about 15% were seen once. Study-wide results and caveats: Even smaller IR-seq throughput identified most shared clonotypes. In IR-seq, single-read clonotypes were roughly 80% of clonotypes but about 3.5% of reads.

Germline CDR1 is LNHDA and CDR2 is SQIVND (reference sequence). CDR3 size: 14 residues. The sequence was collected from a donor aged 40 or over with multiple myeloma. This chain uses TRBV19 with TRBJ1-1; D is unresolved. The material sequenced was a population of CD138-negative cells sorted from bone marrow. This CDR3 reads CASNIANMNTEAFF. The CDR3 DNA follows: TGTGCCAGTAATATAGCTAATATGAACACTGAAGCTTTCTTT.